The 8 T cell receptor beta chains reported below all come from one sample, sequenced in a study of CD8 T cells in ankylosing spondylitis. TCRdb reprocessed the 5' RACE reads with MiXCR, giving one entry per CDR3 protein. In the table there are roughly 240,000 distinct CDR3 sequences, over 30% of which are singletons. Sequenced input: blood, either unsorted or a sorted T cell fraction (not recorded which). Receptor source: a male donor with ankylosing spondylitis or in good health (not recorded which).

This sequence joins TRBV20-1 and TRBJ2-1; D not certain. Germline-derived CDR1 and CDR2 are DFQATT and SNEGSKA (reference sequence). The V end lost 2 bases, the J end lost 3 bases, and 2 bases lay between the germline ends. The CDR3 length is 11 residues. The DNA of the CDR3 is TGCAGTGCTAGACTCTACAATGAGCAGTTCTTC. Translation gives CSARLYNEQFF.

The V call is TRBV20-1, the J call TRBJ1-1, with 12 bases identical to TRBD1. The junction had 12 bases not matched to a gene; V was cut back by 1 base and J by 3 bases. CDR3 size: 18 residues. CDR1 is DFQATT, CDR2 SNEGSKA, per germline (reference sequence). The CDR3 bases are TGCAGTGCTAGAGTTCCCCCGGGACAGGGGGCTGGGGACACTGAAGCTTTCTTT. The encoded protein is CSARVPPGQGAGDTEAFF.

This clonotype was detected a few times. The chain uses TRBV12-3 or TRBV12-4 and TRBJ1-2; D remains unclear. This CDR3 is built from 13 residues. Trimming removed 3 bases at V and 8 bases at J, with 13 bases between. CDR3 protein: CASSFERETGYTF. CDR3 DNA sequence: TGTGCCAGCAGTTTTGAGAGAGAGACGGGCTACACCTTC.

The chain has TRBV6-1 and TRBJ2-7; D is possibly TRBD2 (6 bases). Trimming removed 6 bases at V and 0 bases at J, with 21 bases between. CDR1 is MNHNS and CDR2 is SASEGT in the germline V gene. The CDR3 totals 17 residues. CDR3 nucleotide sequence: TGTGCCAGCAGATTTACCGGGGGAGGATGGAGCTCCTACGAGCAGTACTTC. Its translation: CASRFTGGGWSSYEQYF.

This chain uses TRBV6-5 with TRBJ2-7, with TRBD2 matching over 11 bases. The V segment lost 2 bases and the J segment 3 bases; nucleotides outside the gene matches: 9. The CDR3 has 17 residues. The germline CDR1 and CDR2 sequences are MNHEY and SVGAGI. The chain's CDR3 is CASSYVFGLAGGYEQYF. The CDR3 DNA reads as TGTGCCAGCAGTTACGTTTTCGGGCTAGCGGGGGGCTACGAGCAGTACTTC.

At least ten counts were recorded for this clonotype. The chain joins TRBV20-1 to TRBJ2-7, with 7 bases that match TRBD1. V trimming: 5 bases; J trimming: 2 bases; junction bases outside the gene matches: 9. CDR1 DFQATT and CDR2 SNEGSKA come from the germline V gene (reference sequence). This CDR3 has 14 amino acids. The CDR3 is CSAAIRDRAYEQYF. The CDR3 DNA reads TGCAGTGCTGCCATCCGGGACAGAGCCTACGAGCAGTACTTC.

The rearrangement links TRBV7-3 to TRBJ2-1, with no clear D. Germline lookup yields CDR1 SGHTA and CDR2 FQGTGA. This CDR3 region has 13 residues. V was cut by 0 bases and J by 2 bases, with 2 bases left in between. DNA of the CDR3: TGTGCCAGCAGCTTAACCACCTACAATGAGCAGTTCTTC. Its protein product is CASSLTTYNEQFF.

The chain combines TRBV5-6 with TRBJ2-3, with D perhaps TRBD1 (6 bases). V was trimmed by 7 bases and J by 2 bases, leaving 17 bases between them. This CDR3 has 15 amino acids. Per the germline V gene, CDR1 is SGHDT and CDR2 is YYEEEE. The CDR3 DNA sequence: TGTGCCAGCCAACAGGGAATTGGGGACACAGATACGCAGTATTTT. Amino acids: CASQQGIGDTDTQYF.